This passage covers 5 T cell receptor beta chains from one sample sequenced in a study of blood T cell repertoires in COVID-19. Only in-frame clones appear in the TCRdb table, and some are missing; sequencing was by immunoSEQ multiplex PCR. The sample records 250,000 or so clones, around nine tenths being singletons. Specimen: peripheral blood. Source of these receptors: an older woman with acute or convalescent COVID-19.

The CDR3: CASSKVSRAYEQYF. In nucleotides, the CDR3 is TGTGCCAGCAGCAAAGTTAGCAGGGCCTACGAGCAGTACTTC. This sequence joins TRBV21-1 and TRBJ2-7; TRBD1, the table's D call, lacks a check against the DNA. TRBV21-1 is shown as a pseudogene. This CDR3 has 14 residues.

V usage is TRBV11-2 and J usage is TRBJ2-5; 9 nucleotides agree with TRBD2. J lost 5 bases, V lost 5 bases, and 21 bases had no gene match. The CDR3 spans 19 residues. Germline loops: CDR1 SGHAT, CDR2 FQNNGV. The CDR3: CASSADPPGGAGGGETQYF. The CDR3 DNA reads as TGTGCCAGCAGCGCCGACCCGCCAGGGGGAGCGGGAGGAGGGGAGACCCAGTACTTC.

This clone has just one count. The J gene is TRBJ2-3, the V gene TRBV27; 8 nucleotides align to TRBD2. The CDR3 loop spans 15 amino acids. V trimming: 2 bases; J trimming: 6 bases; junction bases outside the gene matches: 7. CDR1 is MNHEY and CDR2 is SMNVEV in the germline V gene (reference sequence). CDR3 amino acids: CASSLGPTSVDTQYF. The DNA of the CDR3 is TGTGCCAGCAGTTTAGGCCCGACTAGCGTGGATACGCAGTATTTT.

CDR3 coding DNA: TGCGCCAGCAGCCAAGGGTTATTGGTGGGGGGGTATTCACCCCTCCACTTT. It is translated as CASSQGLLVGGYSPLHF. The chain carries TRBV4-1 and TRBJ1-6, with D tentatively TRBD1 (5 bases). Germline V gene data show CDR1 as MGHRA and CDR2 as YSYEKL. The V end lost 1 base, the J end lost 8 bases, and 18 bases lay between the germline ends. The length of the CDR3 is 17 residues.

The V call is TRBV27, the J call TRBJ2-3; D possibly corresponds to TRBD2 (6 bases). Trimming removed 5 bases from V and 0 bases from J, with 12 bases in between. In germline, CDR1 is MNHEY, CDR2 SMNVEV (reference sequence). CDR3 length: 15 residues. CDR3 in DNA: TGTGCCAGCAGTCCAAGTGGGACTAGCACAGATACGCAGTATTTT. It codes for CASSPSGTSTDTQYF.